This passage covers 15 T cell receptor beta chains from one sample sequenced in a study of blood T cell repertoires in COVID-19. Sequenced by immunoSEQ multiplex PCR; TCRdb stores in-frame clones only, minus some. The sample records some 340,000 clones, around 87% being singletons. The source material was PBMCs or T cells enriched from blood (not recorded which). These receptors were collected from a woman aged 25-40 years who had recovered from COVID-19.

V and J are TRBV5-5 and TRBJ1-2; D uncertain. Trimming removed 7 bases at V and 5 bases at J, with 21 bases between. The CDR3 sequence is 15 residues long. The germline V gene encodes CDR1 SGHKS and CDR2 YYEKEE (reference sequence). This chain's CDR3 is CASLLSLTKTYGYTF. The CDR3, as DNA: TGTGCCAGCCTCCTTTCTTTGACCAAGACTTATGGCTACACCTTC.

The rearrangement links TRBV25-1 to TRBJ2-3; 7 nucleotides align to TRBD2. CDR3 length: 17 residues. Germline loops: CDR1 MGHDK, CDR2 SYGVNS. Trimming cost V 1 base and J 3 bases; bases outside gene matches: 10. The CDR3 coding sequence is TGTGCCAGCAGTGAATGGGGTTCGGGCGGGGGTACAGATACGCAGTATTTT. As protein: CASSEWGSGGGTDTQYF.

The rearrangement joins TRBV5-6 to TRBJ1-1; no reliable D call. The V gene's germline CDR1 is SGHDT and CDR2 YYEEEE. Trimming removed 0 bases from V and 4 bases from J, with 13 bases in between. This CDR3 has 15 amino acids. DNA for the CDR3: TGTGCCAGCAGCTTGGAGTATGCAGGAGGCACTGAAGCTTTCTTT. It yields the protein CASSLEYAGGTEAFF.

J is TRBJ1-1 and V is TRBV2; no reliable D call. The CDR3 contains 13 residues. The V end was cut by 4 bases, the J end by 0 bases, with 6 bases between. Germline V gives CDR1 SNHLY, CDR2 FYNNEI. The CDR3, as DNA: TGTGCCAGCAGTGCTGAGGTGAACACTGAAGCTTTCTTT. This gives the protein CASSAEVNTEAFF.

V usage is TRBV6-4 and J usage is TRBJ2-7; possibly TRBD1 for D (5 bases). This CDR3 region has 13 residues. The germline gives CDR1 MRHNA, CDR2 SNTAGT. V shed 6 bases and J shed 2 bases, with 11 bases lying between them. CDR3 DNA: TGTGCCAGCAGCCCGACAGAGGCCTACGAGCAGTACTTC. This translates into CASSPTEAYEQYF.

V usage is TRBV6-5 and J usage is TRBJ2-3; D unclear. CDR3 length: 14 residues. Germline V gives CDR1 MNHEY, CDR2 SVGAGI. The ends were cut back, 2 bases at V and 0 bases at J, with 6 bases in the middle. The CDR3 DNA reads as TGTGCCAGCAGTTACGTCCGGAGCACAGATACGCAGTATTTT. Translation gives CASSYVRSTDTQYF.

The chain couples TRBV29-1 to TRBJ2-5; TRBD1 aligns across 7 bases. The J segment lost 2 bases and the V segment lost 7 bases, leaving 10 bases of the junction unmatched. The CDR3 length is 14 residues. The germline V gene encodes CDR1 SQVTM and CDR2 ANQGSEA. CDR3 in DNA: TGCAGCGCGATACCGGGACAGAAACAAGAGACCCAGTACTTC. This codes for CSAIPGQKQETQYF.

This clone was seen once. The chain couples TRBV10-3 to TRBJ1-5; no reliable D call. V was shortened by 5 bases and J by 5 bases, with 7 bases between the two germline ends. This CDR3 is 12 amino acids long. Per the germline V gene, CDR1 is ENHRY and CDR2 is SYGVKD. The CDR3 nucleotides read TGTGCCATCAGTCCCGTAGATCAGCCCCAGCATTTT. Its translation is CAISPVDQPQHF.

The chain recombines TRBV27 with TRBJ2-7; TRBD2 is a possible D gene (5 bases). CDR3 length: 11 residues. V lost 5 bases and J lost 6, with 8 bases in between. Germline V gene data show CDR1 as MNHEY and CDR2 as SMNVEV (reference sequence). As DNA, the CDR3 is TGTGCCAGCAGTCGAGGGATCGAGCAGTACTTC. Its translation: CASSRGIEQYF.

CDR3: CSGGQGAGQPQHF. Written as DNA, the CDR3 is TGCAGCGGTGGACAGGGGGCCGGTCAGCCCCAGCATTTT. This rearrangement joins TRBV29-1 to TRBJ1-5; 11 nucleotides match TRBD1. The CDR3 is made up of 13 amino acids. Trimming removed 7 bases from V and 6 bases from J; junction bases left unmatched: 5. Germline loops: CDR1 SQVTM, CDR2 ANQGSEA.

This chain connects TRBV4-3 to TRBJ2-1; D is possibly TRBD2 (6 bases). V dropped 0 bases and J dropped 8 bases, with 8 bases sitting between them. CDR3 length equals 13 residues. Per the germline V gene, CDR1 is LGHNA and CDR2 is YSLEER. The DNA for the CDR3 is TGCGCCAGCAGCCAAGAAGCTAGCGATGAGCAGTTCTTC. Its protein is CASSQEASDEQFF.

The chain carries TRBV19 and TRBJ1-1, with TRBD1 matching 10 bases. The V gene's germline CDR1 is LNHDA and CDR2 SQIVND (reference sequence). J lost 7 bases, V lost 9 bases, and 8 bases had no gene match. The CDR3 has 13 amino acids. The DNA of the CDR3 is TGTGCCAGCGGGACAGGGGACTTAGGTGAAGCTTTCTTT. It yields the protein CASGTGDLGEAFF.

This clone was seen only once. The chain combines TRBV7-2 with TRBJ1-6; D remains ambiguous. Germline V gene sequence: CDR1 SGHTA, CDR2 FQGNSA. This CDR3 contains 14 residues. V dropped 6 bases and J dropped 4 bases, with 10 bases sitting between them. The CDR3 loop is CASRDREYNSPLHF. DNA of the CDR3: TGTGCCAGCAGAGACCGGGAATATAATTCACCCCTCCACTTT.

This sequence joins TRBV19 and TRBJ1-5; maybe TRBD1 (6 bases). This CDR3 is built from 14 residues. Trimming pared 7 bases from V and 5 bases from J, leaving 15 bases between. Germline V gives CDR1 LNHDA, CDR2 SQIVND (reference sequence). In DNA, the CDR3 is TGTGCCAGTAATCACCGGGACACATATCAGCCCCAGCATTTT. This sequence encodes CASNHRDTYQPQHF.

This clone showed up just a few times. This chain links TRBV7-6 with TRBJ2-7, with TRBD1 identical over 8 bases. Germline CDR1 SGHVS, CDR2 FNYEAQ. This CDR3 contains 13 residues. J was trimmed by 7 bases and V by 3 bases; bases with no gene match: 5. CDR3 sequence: CASSFQGAGEQYF. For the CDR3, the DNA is TGTGCCAGCAGCTTTCAGGGGGCGGGGGAGCAGTACTTC.